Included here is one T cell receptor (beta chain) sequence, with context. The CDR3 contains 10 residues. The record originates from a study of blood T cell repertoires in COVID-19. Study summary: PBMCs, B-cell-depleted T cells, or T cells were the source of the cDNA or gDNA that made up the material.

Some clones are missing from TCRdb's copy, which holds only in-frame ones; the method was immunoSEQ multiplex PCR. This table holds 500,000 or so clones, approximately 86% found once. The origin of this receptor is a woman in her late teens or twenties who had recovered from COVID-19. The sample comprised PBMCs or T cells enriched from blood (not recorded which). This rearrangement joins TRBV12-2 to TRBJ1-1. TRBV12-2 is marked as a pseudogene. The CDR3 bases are TGTGCAAGTCGCCTGAGGGAAGCTTTCTTT. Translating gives CASRLREAFF.